These 10 T cell receptor beta chains share one sample of origin, sequenced in a study of T cell clonotyping in hematopoietic cell transplantation. Assay used: immunoSEQ multiplex PCR; TCRdb lists only in-frame clones, some missing. The table includes 4,900 or so clones, about 30% detected once. Specimen: peripheral blood mononuclear cells, collected 180 days after allogeneic stem cell transplant. The receptor source for this set is a male patient aged 35-50 years who had an allogeneic stem cell transplant from an unrelated donor, so the T cells may come from the graft donor. Some clones in this sample may be carry-over from other donors' samples.

The chain uses TRBV30 and TRBJ2-1; no reliable D call. Germline V gene lookup returns CDR1 GTSNPN and CDR2 SVGIG (reference sequence). Trimming left V 2 bases short and J 10 bases short, with 12 bases between. The CDR3 is 12 amino acids. CDR3 amino acids: CAWSPASVEQFF. CDR3 in DNA: TGTGCCTGGAGTCCGGCATCAGTAGAGCAGTTCTTC.

A few counts support this clone. The chain joins TRBV6-5 to TRBJ2-1, with D perhaps assigned TRBD1 or TRBD2 (6 bases each). The V end was cut by 6 bases, the J end by 2 bases, with 11 bases between. Germline-derived CDR1 and CDR2 are MNHEY and SVGAGI. This CDR3 is built from 14 residues. The CDR3 DNA is TGTGCCAGCAGACGGGGGCGCCCCTACAATGAGCAGTTCTTC. This translates into CASRRGRPYNEQFF.

This rearrangement joins TRBV25-1 to TRBJ1-2; D unresolved. This CDR3 has 12 amino acids. V dropped 6 bases and J dropped 9 bases, with 14 bases sitting between them. The germline CDR1 and CDR2 sequences are MGHDK and SYGVNS. The CDR3 DNA reads TGTGCCAGCAGCCGGTCCGAAGCGAGCTACACCTTC. Amino acid sequence: CASSRSEASYTF.

The chain couples TRBV4-2 to TRBJ2-5, with D unclear. The CDR3 contains 15 residues. Germline assignment: CDR1 LGHNA and CDR2 YNFKEQ. The germline V and J ends were trimmed by 3 bases and 0 bases, with 11 bases remaining between them. In nucleotides, the CDR3 is TGTGCCAGCAGCCATAACAGCTTGTACCAAGAGACCCAGTACTTC. It translates to CASSHNSLYQETQYF.

The chain employs TRBV29-1 and TRBJ2-6; D not resolved. V was cut by 0 bases and J by 0 bases, with 9 bases left in between. The CDR3 has 16 amino acids. Germline loops: CDR1 SQVTM, CDR2 ANQGSEA. In DNA form, the CDR3 reads TGCAGCGTTGAAGATCTGGCCAGCTCTGGGGCCAACGTCCTGACTTTC. Translated, it gives CSVEDLASSGANVLTF.

In its sample, this clone ranks as hyperexpanded (1% or more). V is TRBV19 and J is TRBJ1-5; possibly TRBD1 for D (5 bases). This CDR3 comprises 13 residues. Trimming took 4 bases from V and 7 from J, leaving 11 bases between them. CDR1 and CDR2 from the germline V gene are LNHDA and SQIVND (reference sequence). CDR3 nucleotides: TGTGCCAGTAGTACAGGGAATGGGCAGCCCCAGCATTTT. It translates to CASSTGNGQPQHF.

This clone has more than one count but fewer than ten. The chain carries TRBV30 and TRBJ1-6, with D hard to call. The CDR3 runs 14 residues. Trimming pared 1 base from V and 8 bases from J, leaving 12 bases between. Germline lookup yields CDR1 GTSNPN and CDR2 SVGIG (reference sequence). The CDR3 coding sequence is TGTGCCTGGAGTGATAGGCAGGAGTATTCACCCCTCCACTTT. As protein: CAWSDRQEYSPLHF.

This sequence joins TRBV6-5 and TRBJ2-5; D assignment may be TRBD1 or TRBD2 (6 bases each). The DNA end is more similar to TRBJ2-7, so the J call may be wrong. The germline gives CDR1 MNHEY, CDR2 SVGAGI. CDR3 size: 14 residues. This CDR3 reads CASQFLRGAYEQYF. As DNA, the CDR3 is TGTGCCAGCCAGTTTTTAAGGGGGGCCTACGAGCAGTACTTC.

This clone was observed a handful of times. Without the conserved terminal phenylalanine or tryptophan, this CDR3 likely stems from a read error. The DNA is omitted, as the CDR3 cannot be located on it reliably, and the CDR3 follows TCRdb's listing. This chain links TRBV4-1 with TRBJ1-6. The CDR3 has 8 residues if both end residues are counted. Germline V CDR1 and CDR2: MGHRA, YSYEKL. This CDR3 reads CASSQAGG.

In its sample, this clone was seen a few times. This chain links TRBV27 with TRBJ1-2, with 7 bases lining up with TRBD1. Germline V lookup: CDR1 MNHEY, CDR2 SMNVEV (reference sequence). The CDR3 spans 14 residues. The junction had 7 bases not matched to a gene; V was cut back by 3 bases and J by 6 bases. CDR3 protein: CASSFHQGVDGYTF. In nucleotides, the CDR3 is TGTGCCAGCAGTTTTCATCAGGGGGTAGATGGCTACACCTTC.